The 9 T cell receptor beta chains below were found in one sample sequenced in a study of blood T cell repertoires in COVID-19. TCRdb's table, derived via immunoSEQ multiplex PCR, lists solely in-frame clones and lacks some. The data show 250,000 or so clones, approximately 90% seen once. The sequenced sample consisted of PBMCs or T cells enriched from blood (not recorded which). The receptors here all came from a woman aged 25 to 45 with acute COVID-19.

V is TRBV5-4 and J is TRBJ2-1; 12 nucleotides agree with TRBD2. The CDR3 length is 16 residues. V lost 7 bases, J lost 8 bases, and 13 bases stayed unmatched. Germline loops: CDR1 SGHNT, CDR2 YYREEE (reference sequence). As DNA, the CDR3 is TGTGCCAGCGAAGGTTACGGACTAGCGGGGTATCATGAGCAGTTCTTC. It yields the protein CASEGYGLAGYHEQFF.

The gene calls are TRBV19 and TRBJ2-1, with 7 bases matching TRBD2. This CDR3 comprises 17 residues. J was trimmed by 0 bases and V by 6 bases; bases with no gene match: 11. Germline-derived CDR1 and CDR2 are LNHDA and SQIVND (reference sequence). CDR3 protein: CASSMGASGYSYNEQFF. The CDR3 DNA follows: TGTGCCAGTAGCATGGGCGCTAGCGGATACTCCTACAATGAGCAGTTCTTC.

The V call is TRBV15, the J call TRBJ1-4; 10 bases fit TRBD1. This CDR3 region has 18 residues. Trimming cost V 1 base and J 0 bases; bases outside gene matches: 5. Germline V gene sequence: CDR1 LNHNV, CDR2 YYDKDF (reference sequence). The DNA of the CDR3 is TGTGCCACCAGCAGAGGGACAGGGGGTAAATCAACTAATGAAAAACTGTTTTTT. The encoded protein is CATSRGTGGKSTNEKLFF.

The V call is TRBV7-3, the J call TRBJ2-2; 9 nucleotides align to TRBD2. Germline V lookup: CDR1 SGHTA, CDR2 FQGTGA. The CDR3 length is 15 residues. The ends lost 6 bases at V and 4 bases at J; junction bases unmatched: 6. DNA of the CDR3: TGTGCCAGCAGACGAGCGGGAGGAGTCACCGGGGAGCTGTTTTTT. It codes for CASRRAGGVTGELFF.

The chain carries TRBV29-1 and TRBJ2-3; possible D gene TRBD2, 6 bases. CDR3 length equals 15 residues. The V gene's germline CDR1 is SQVTM and CDR2 ANQGSEA. Between the trimmed V and J ends, which lost 6 bases and 0 bases, there was a span of 16 bases. CDR3 sequence reads: CSVASDLSSTDTQYF. The CDR3 DNA is TGCAGCGTGGCTAGCGACCTTTCTAGCACAGATACGCAGTATTTT.

The rearrangement links TRBV4-1 to TRBJ2-3, with 10 bases aligning to TRBD1. The ends lost 0 bases at V and 3 bases at J; junction bases unmatched: 6. CDR1 and CDR2 (germline): MGHRA, YSYEKL. The CDR3 contains 17 residues. The CDR3 DNA reads as TGCGCCAGCAGCCAAGAAAGGGACAGGGGAGGTACAGATACGCAGTATTTT. It yields the protein CASSQERDRGGTDTQYF.

The J gene is TRBJ1-1, the V gene TRBV28; 9 positions agree with TRBD1. Germline CDR1 and CDR2: MDHEN and SYDVKM. Unmatched junction bases numbered 6, after V lost 4 bases and J lost 0 bases. CDR3 size: 16 residues. The CDR3 region is CASSYLGTGMNTEAFF. CDR3 nucleotides: TGTGCCAGCAGTTACCTAGGGACAGGGATGAACACTGAAGCTTTCTTT. The variable domain in full, completed from reference TRBV28 and TRBJ1-1, reads DVKVTQSSRYLVKRTGEKVFLECVQDMDHENMFWYRQDPGLGLRLIYFSYDVKMKEKGDIPEGYSVSREKKERFSLILESASTNQTSMYLCASSYLGTGMNTEAFFGQGTRLTVV.

The chain uses TRBV2 and TRBJ1-1, with D unclear. The V gene lost 4 bases and the J gene lost 1 base, with 7 bases spanning the gap. Per the germline V gene, CDR1 is SNHLY and CDR2 is FYNNEI. The CDR3 runs to 13 residues. As DNA, the CDR3 is TGTGCCAGCAGTGCGGTCCAGAACACTGAAGCTTTCTTT. Encoded protein: CASSAVQNTEAFF.

This chain connects TRBV7-9 to TRBJ1-5; D might be TRBD1 (5 bases). Germline V gene lookup returns CDR1 SEHNR and CDR2 FQNEAQ (reference sequence). The CDR3 is made up of 14 amino acids. This CDR3 is CARPGLNGNQPQHF. The CDR3 nucleotides read TGTGCTCGCCCGGGACTCAATGGCAATCAGCCCCAGCATTTT.